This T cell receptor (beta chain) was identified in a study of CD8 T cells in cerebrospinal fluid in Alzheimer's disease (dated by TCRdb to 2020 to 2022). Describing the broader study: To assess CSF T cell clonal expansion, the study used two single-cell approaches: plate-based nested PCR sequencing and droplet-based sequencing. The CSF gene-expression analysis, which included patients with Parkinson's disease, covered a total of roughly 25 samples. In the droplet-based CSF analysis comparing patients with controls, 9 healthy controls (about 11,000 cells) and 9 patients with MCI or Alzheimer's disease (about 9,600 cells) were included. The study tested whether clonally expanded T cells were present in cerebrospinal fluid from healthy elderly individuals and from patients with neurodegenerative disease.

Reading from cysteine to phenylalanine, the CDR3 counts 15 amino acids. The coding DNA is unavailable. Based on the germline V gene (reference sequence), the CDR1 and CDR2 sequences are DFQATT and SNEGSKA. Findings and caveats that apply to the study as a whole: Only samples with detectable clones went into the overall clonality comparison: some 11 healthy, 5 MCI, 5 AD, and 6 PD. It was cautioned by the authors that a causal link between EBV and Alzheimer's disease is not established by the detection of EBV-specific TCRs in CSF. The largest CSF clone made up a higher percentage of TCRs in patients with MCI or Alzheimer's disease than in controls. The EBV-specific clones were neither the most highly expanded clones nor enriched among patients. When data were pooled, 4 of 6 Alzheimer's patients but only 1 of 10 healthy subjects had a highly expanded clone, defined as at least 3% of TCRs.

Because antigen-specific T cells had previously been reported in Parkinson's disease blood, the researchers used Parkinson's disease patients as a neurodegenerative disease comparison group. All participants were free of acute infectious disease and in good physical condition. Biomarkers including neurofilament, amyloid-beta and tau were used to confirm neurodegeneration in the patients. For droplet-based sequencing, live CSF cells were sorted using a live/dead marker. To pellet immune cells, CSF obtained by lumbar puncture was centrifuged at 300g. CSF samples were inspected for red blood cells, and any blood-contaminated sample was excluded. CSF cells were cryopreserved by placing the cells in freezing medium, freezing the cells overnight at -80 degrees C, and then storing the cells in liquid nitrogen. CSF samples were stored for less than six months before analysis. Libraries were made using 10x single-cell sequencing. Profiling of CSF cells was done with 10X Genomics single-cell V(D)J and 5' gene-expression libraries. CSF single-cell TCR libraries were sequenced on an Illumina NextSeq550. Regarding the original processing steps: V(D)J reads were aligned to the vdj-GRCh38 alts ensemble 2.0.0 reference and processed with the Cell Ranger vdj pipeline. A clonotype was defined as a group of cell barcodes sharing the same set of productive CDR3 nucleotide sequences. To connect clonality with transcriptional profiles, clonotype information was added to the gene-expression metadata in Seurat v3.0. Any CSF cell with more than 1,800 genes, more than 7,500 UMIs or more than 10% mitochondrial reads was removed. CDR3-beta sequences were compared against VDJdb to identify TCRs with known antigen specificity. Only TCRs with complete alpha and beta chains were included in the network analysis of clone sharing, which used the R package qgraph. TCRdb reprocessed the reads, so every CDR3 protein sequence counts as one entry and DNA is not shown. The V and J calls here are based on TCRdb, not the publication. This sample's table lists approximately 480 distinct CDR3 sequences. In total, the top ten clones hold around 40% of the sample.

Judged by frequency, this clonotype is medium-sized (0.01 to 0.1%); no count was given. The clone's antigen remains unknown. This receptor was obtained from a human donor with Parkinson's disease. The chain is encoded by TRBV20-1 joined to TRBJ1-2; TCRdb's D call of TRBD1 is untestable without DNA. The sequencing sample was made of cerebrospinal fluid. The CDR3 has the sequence CSATSGGPPGYGYTF.